Sequencing of this TCR beta chain was carried out in a study of cytomegalovirus exposure and HLA in healthy donors. Points from the study as a whole: An Asian-associated ancestry cluster reportedly showed fewer N-insertions than the roughly 600-donor mean in a later analysis.

Primers for the PCR totalled 60 Vbeta and 13 Jbeta. Generated by immunoSEQ multiplex PCR, the TCRdb table keeps only in-frame clones and is missing some. The sample lists under 200,000 clones, 82% occurring once. Details on this clone: What it recognizes is unknown.

V was clipped by 6 bases and J by 5 bases, with 15 bases between them. Germline values: CDR1 MNHEY, CDR2 SVGAGI. CDR3 length equals 14 residues. The chain combines TRBV6-5 with TRBJ2-3, with D possibly being TRBD2 (7 bases). This TCR was recovered from a male donor in good health and CMV-seropositive. Sequenced material: PBMCs. In nucleotides, the CDR3 is TGTGCCAGCAGGGATTTGGGGGGGCGAGATACGCAGTATTTT. Translating it yields CASRDLGGRDTQYF.